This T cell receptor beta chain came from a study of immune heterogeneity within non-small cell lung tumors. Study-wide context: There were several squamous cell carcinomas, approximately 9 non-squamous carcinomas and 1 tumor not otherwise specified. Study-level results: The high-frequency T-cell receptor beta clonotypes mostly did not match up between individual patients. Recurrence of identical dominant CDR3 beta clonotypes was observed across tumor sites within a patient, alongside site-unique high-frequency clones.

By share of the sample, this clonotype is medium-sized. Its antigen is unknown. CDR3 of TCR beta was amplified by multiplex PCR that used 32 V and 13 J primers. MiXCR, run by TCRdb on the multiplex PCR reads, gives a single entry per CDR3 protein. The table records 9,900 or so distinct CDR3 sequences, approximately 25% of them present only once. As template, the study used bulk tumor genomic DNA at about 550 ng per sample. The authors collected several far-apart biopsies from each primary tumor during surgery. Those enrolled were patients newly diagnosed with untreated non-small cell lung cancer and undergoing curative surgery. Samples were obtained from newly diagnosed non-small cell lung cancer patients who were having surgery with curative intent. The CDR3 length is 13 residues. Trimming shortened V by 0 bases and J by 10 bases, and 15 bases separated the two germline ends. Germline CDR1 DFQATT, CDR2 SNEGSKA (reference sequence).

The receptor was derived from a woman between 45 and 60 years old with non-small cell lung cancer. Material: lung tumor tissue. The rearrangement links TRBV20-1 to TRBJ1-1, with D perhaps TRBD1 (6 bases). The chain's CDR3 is CSARDGGKGVAFF. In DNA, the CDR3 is TGCAGTGCTAGAGATGGGGGGAAGGGGGTAGCTTTCTTT.